This TCR beta chain originates from a study of stem cell transplantation in POMP-related autoinflammatory disease. The CDR3 contains 14 residues. Only in-frame clones appear in the TCRdb table, and some are missing; sequencing was by immunoSEQ multiplex PCR. The sample holds more than 20,000 clones, 82% seen once. The rearrangement uses TRBV12-1 and TRBJ2-1; TRBD1 is taken as the D call from the table, unchecked against the DNA. TRBV12-1 is a documented pseudogene. The clonotype comes from a human donor with POMP-related autoinflammation and immune dysregulation (PRAID). The input for sequencing was CD4+ T cells from PBMCs, taken before stem cell transplantation. DNA of the CDR3: TGTGCCAGCAGCTTGGGACAGGGGGACAATGAGCAGTTCTTC. This gives the protein CASSLGQGDNEQFF.